Sequencing of this TCR beta chain was carried out in a study of shared clonotypes between healthy human individuals. Study information: For every donor, three CD4 naive, three CD4 memory, two CD8 naive and one CD8 memory plates were used.

Cells designated naive CD8 were CD45RO-negative and were positively selected for CCR7, with terminally differentiated effector memory CD45RA+ cells excluded. Assay: immunoSEQ multiplex PCR; the TCRdb copy retains only in-frame clones and omits some. The profile covers over 2,000,000 clones, with roughly 93% appearing a single time and less than 2% taken by the ten largest. CDR3 size: 14 residues. In germline, CDR1 is SSHAT, CDR2 FNYEAQ (reference sequence). Trimming left V 5 bases short and J 5 bases short, with 13 bases between. This receptor was identified in a man aged 18 to 30 in good health. Some clones in this sample may be carry-over from other donors' samples. The J gene is TRBJ2-1, the V gene TRBV7-7; a weak D match, TRBD2 (6 bases). Sequencing was performed on naive CD8+ T cells from PBMCs. In DNA, the CDR3 is TGTGCCAGCAGCCAACGGGAGTACGACAATGAGCAGTTCTTC. This codes for CASSQREYDNEQFF.